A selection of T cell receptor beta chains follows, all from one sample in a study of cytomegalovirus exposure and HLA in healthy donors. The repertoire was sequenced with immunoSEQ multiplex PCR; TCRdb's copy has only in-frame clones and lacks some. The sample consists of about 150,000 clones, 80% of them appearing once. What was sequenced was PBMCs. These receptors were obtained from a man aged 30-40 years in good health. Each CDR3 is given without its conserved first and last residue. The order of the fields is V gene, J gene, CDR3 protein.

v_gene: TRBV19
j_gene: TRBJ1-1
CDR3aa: ASSSRTGGAMNTEAF

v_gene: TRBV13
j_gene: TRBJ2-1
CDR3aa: ASSPSGSYNEQF

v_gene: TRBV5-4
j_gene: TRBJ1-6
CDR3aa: ASSSRRTDSPLH

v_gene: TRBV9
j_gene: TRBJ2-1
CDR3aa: ASSGPGGAEQF

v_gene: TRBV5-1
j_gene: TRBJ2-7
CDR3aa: ASSLVAGVTHEQY

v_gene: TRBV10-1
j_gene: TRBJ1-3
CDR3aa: ASSESRAGTVSGNTIY

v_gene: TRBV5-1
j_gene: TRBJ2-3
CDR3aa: ASSAGTSGTDTQY

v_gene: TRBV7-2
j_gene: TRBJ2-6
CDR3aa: ASSLAGSGANVLT

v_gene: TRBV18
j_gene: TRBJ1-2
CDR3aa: ASSPGQSYGYT

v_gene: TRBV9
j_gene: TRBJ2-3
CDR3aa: ASSVQSGSTDTQY

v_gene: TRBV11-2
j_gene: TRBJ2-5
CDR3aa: ASSLEGLAAETQY

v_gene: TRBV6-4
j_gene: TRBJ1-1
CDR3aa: ASSIQGGSTEAF

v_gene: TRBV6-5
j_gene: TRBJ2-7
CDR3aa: ASSYSGSGLYEQY

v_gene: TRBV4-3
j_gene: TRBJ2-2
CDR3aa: ASRAGTGSTGELF

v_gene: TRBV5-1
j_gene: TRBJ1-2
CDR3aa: ASSLGAGYT

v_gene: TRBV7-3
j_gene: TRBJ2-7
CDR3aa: ASSFRDRDSYEQY

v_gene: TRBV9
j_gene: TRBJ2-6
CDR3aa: ASSDRVLSGANVLT

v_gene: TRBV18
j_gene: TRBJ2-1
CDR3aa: ASSPREPRHPYNEQF

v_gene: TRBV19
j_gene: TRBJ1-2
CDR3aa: ASSLGQARGSANYGYT

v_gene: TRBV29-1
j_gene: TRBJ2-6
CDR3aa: SVEQGSGANVLP

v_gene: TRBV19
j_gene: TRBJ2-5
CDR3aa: ASSTLDLGGTQY

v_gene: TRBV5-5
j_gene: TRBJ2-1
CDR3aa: ASSLGGSSYNEQF

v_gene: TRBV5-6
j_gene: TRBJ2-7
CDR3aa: ASSGAPAEQY

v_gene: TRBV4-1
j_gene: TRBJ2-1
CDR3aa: ASSQVDGSSYNEQF

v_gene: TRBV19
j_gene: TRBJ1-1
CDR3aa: ASSFGTLNTEAF

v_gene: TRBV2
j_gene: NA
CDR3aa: ASRVGAGYPPYEQY

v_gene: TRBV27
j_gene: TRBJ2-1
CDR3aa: ASSFPGQGVNEQF

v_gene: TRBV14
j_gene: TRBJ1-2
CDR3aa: ASSPSLNYGYT

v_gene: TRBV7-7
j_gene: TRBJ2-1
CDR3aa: ASSLAGGNEQF

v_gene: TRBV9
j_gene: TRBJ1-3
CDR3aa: ASSAQGHGGNTIY

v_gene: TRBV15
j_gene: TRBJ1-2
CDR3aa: ATSSPGTELPGSYT

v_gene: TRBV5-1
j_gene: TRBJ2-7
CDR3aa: ASSLGGAGVFHEQY

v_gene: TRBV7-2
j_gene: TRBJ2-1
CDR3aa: ASSSGLAGFYGEQF

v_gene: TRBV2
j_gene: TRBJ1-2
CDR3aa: ASMWDRGLEGYT

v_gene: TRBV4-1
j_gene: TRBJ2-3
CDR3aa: ASSQDPPGTSGRFADTQY

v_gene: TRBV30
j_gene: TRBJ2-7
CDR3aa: AWSVLAGDYEQY

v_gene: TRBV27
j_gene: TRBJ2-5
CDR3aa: ASSPRTVETQY